This TCR beta chain was captured by sequencing in a study of T cells after yellow fever vaccination. Using its own MiXCR run on the 5' RACE reads, TCRdb lists one record per CDR3 protein. This sample carries tens of thousands of distinct CDR3 sequences, about 7.7% of them seen once, and the ten largest clones take about two fifths. Germline loops: CDR1 DFQATT, CDR2 SNEGSKA (reference sequence). V gave up 3 bases and J gave up 4 bases, with 19 bases separating them. There are 15 residues in the CDR3. The receptor was derived from a man aged 25-45 years who received the YFV17D yellow fever vaccine. The sequencing here drew on CD8+ T cells sorted from PBMCs, taken on the day of the yellow fever booster vaccination. The chain recombines TRBV20-1 with TRBJ2-7; D call uncertain. The CDR3 nucleotides are TGCAGTGCTAGCTATTCAACTATTGGAAAATACGAGCAGTACTTC. Translated, it gives CSASYSTIGKYEQYF.